The T cell receptor (beta chain) described here comes from a study of memory CD4+ T cells and cytomegalovirus serostatus. At the level of the study: This sample comes from healthy Belgian adults, several CMV seropositive, some 22 seronegative.

Clones were read by immunoSEQ multiplex PCR, and TCRdb kept only the in-frame ones, dropping some. The repertoire holds tens of thousands of clones, with approximately 80% as singletons. The sort gate was single viable CD3+CD4+CD8-CD45RO+ cells for memory CD4+ T cells. Specimen: memory CD4+ T cells from blood. The clonotype comes from an adult in good health and CMV-seronegative.

This chain's CDR3 is CACRELDIQYF. The CDR3 coding sequence is TGTGCCTGTCGGGAGTTGGACATTCAGTACTTC. V usage is TRBV30 and J usage is TRBJ2-4; D is possibly TRBD2 (6 bases). The length of the CDR3 is 11 residues. The germline gives CDR1 GTSNPN, CDR2 SVGIG (reference sequence). V was trimmed by 6 bases and J by 8 bases, leaving 11 bases between them. Full variable domain (outside the CDR3, taken from reference TRBV30 and TRBJ2-4): SQTIHQWPATLVQPVGSPLSLECTVEGTSNPNLYWYRQAAGRGLQLLFYSVGIGQISSEVPQNLSASRPQDRQFILSSKKLLLSDSGFYLCACRELDIQYFGAGTRLSVL.